These 2 T cell receptor beta chains originate from one sample sequenced in a study of type 1 regulatory T cells. MiXCR, applied by TCRdb to the reads, yields one record per CDR3 protein. The table includes over 55,000 distinct CDR3 sequences, about 50% detected once. No antigen has been identified for these receptors. Sequenced material: cultured non-Tr1 T cells, either the whole culture or a sorted T cell fraction (not recorded which). These receptor sequences come from a human donor in good health.

The chain couples TRBV5-4 to TRBJ1-1; TRBD1 matches at 8 bases. Germline V gene sequence: CDR1 SGHNT, CDR2 YYREEE (reference sequence). V lost 5 bases and J lost 3; bases outside the gene matches: 15. This CDR3 has 17 residues. The CDR3 protein is CASRSGGASTSYTEAFF. CDR3 nucleotide sequence: TGTGCCAGCAGATCAGGGGGCGCTTCCACTTCGTACACTGAAGCTTTCTTT.

The chain is built from TRBV20-1 and TRBJ2-1; tentative D call: TRBD1 (6 bases). This CDR3 has 11 residues. Germline-derived CDR1 and CDR2 are DFQATT and SNEGSKA (reference sequence). Trimming took 7 bases from V and 7 from J, leaving 11 bases between them. This CDR3 reads CSVSGENEQFF. The CDR3 region has the DNA TGCAGTGTTTCAGGGGAAAATGAGCAGTTCTTC.